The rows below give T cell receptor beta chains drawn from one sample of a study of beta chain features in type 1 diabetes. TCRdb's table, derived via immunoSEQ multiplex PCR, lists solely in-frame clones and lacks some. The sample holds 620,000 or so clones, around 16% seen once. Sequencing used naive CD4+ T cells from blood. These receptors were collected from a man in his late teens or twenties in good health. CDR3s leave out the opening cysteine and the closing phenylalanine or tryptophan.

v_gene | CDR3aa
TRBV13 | ASSGRGFDSYEQY
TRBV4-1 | ASSQSSGGKYNEQF
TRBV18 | ASSPQAAYEQY
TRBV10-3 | AITPGRGLESPLH
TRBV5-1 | ASSLGQGFGSYEQY
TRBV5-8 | ASSLWRTNSPLH
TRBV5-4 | ASSNTPGTAITEAF
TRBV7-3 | ASSFSLNTEAF
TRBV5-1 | ASSIRTGGPVDQETQY
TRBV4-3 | ASSQDMNLGGYNYGYT
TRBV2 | ASRTGNEQY
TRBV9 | ASSVVGAGETQY
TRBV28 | ASIPRGTTVNEQF
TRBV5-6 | ASSLAYGLAGPYEQY
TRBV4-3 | ASSPNEIGGTGGYEQY
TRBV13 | ASRKSGTGTLYEQY
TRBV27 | ASSLSPLSSGANVLT
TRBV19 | ASRLAGTYEQY